These T cell receptor beta chains were read from a single sample in a study of PD-L1 blockade in urothelial cancer. Sequencing was performed with immunoSEQ multiplex PCR; in TCRdb, only in-frame clones are kept and a portion is missing. The profile shows tens of thousands of clones, 88% of them singletons. The starting material was PBMCs, obtained around atezolizumab (anti-PD-L1) treatment. These receptors were collected from a man in his sixties with urothelial cancer. The CDR3 runs from the conserved cysteine through the conserved F or W. D genes are given only for firm matches. Expanded clones get a size class; other rows say once, few or many, or leave the size out.

abundance	v_gene	j_gene	d_gene	CDR3aa	CDR3nt
-	TRBV6-4	TRBJ1-2	TRBD1	CASSAEGAGGYTF	TGTGCCAGCAGTGCTGAGGGGGCCGGCGGCTACACCTTC
-	TRBV29-1	TRBJ2-7	-	CSVLKLRDRSYEQYF	TGCAGCGTCCTGAAATTGCGGGACCGCTCCTACGAGCAGTACTTC
-	TRBV7-3	TRBJ2-3	TRBD2	CASSSGLTTDTQYF	TGTGCCAGCAGCTCGGGACTAACGACAGATACGCAGTATTTT
-	TRBV30	TRBJ1-1	-	CAWSGGSLNTEAFF	TGTGCCTGGAGTGGAGGGTCCCTGAACACTGAAGCTTTCTTT
-	TRBV30	TRBJ2-7	TRBD1	CAWNRGDSYEQYF	TGTGCCTGGAACAGGGGGGATTCCTACGAGCAGTACTTC
-	TRBV6-5	TRBJ2-5	-	CASSSSRAETQYF	TGTGCCAGCAGTTCCTCCAGGGCAGAGACCCAGTACTTC
-	TRBV5-1	TRBJ2-6	-	CASSLVGLSGANVLTF	TGCGCCAGCAGCTTGGTGGGGCTCTCTGGGGCCAACGTCCTGACTTTC
-	TRBV19	TRBJ1-1	-	CASSMTQGTEAFF	TGTGCCAGTAGTATGACCCAGGGCACTGAAGCTTTCTTT
-	TRBV7-9	TRBJ2-2	-	CASSYIDRSPAGELFF	TGTGCCAGCAGCTACATAGACAGGTCTCCGGCCGGGGAGCTGTTTTTT
-	TRBV19	TRBJ1-2	-	CASSISFGTTNYGYTF	TGTGCCAGTAGTATATCTTTTGGGACAACTAACTATGGCTACACCTTC
few	TRBV7-7	TRBJ2-2	-	CASSPDRGGELFF	TGTGCTAGCAGCCCCGATCGGGGAGGGGAGCTGTTTTTT
-	TRBV28	TRBJ1-1	-	CASSSTAGRGEAFF	TGTGCCAGCAGTTCCACCGCAGGGAGGGGTGAAGCTTTCTTT
once	TRBV11-3	TRBJ2-7	-	CASRRDPRTEQYF	TGTGCCAGCAGAAGGGACCCTAGGACAGAACAGTACTTC
-	TRBV5-4	TRBJ1-1	-	CASSTGLGNTEAFF	TGTGCCAGCAGCACCGGGTTGGGGAACACTGAAGCTTTCTTT
-	TRBV6-1	TRBJ1-1	-	CASSEMREEDTEAFF	TGTGCCAGCAGTGAAATGAGGGAGGAGGACACTGAAGCTTTCTTT
-	TRBV18	TRBJ2-6	-	CASSPFVTYPTGANVLTF	TGTGCCAGCTCACCCTTCGTAACCTACCCTACTGGGGCCAACGTCCTGACTTTC
-	TRBV2	TRBJ2-1	-	CASRVDSYNEQFF	TGTGCCAGCAGGGTAGACTCCTACAATGAGCAGTTCTTC
-	TRBV5-6	TRBJ1-6	-	CAYSQGLYNSPLHF	TGTGCCTATTCCCAGGGCCTATATAATTCACCCCTCCACTTT
once	TRBV9	TRBJ1-4	TRBD1	CASSKGQDEKLFF	TGTGCCAGCAGCAAGGGACAGGATGAAAAACTGTTTTTT
-	TRBV9	TRBJ2-5	-	CASSVVEGVETQYF	TGTGCCAGCAGCGTAGTCGAGGGGGTGGAGACCCAGTACTTC
-	TRBV11-2	TRBJ2-1	TRBD1	CASSLGQSSYNEQFF	TGTGCCAGCAGCTTGGGACAGAGCTCCTACAATGAGCAGTTCTTC
-	TRBV7-2	TRBJ1-5	-	CASSSTGVVEPQHF	TGTGCCAGCAGTTCGACAGGCGTGGTGGAGCCCCAGCATTTT
-	TRBV9	TRBJ1-1	-	CASSVGSLRTEAFF	TGTGCCAGCAGCGTAGGGTCACTGCGCACTGAAGCTTTCTTT
-	TRBV12-5	TRBJ2-4	-	CASGLVSRNIQYF	TGTGCTAGTGGTTTGGTATCTAGAAACATTCAGTACTTC
-	TRBV27	TRBJ2-5	TRBD1	CASSSRTGLETQYF	TGTGCCAGCAGTTCGAGGACAGGATTAGAGACCCAGTACTTC
-	TRBV2	TRBJ1-6	-	CASSEAGGTDSPLHF	TGTGCCAGCAGTGAAGCGGGGGGGACGGATTCACCCCTCCACTTT
-	TRBV4-3	TRBJ1-5	-	CASSQDLSSRQPQHF	TGCGCCAGCAGCCAAGATCTCTCGTCGCGGCAGCCCCAGCATTTT
-	TRBV19	TRBJ2-2	-	CASSIGRLTLPGSTGELFF	TGTGCCAGTAGTATAGGTCGGTTGACGCTGCCAGGGTCCACCGGGGAGCTGTTTTTT
-	TRBV18	TRBJ2-1	TRBD2	CASSPSGGNNEQFF	TGTGCCAGCTCACCTAGCGGGGGAAACAATGAGCAGTTCTTC
many	TRBV27	TRBJ1-2	-	CASTPSGQWDGYTF	TGTGCCAGCACTCCATCCGGACAATGGGATGGCTACACCTTC
-	TRBV12-5	TRBJ2-1	-	CASEKLGEAYNEQFF	TGTGCTAGTGAGAAACTCGGGGAGGCCTACAATGAGCAGTTCTTC
once	TRBV6-6	TRBJ1-6	TRBD1	CASSLDRDNSPLHF	TGTGCCAGCAGCTTGGACAGGGACAATTCACCCCTCCACTTT
-	TRBV28	TRBJ1-5	-	CASRPRGGGNQPQHF	TGTGCCAGCAGACCCCGAGGGGGGGGCAATCAGCCCCAGCATTTT
-	TRBV27	TRBJ1-3	TRBD1	CASSPLAWTGRFGNTIYF	TGTGCCAGCAGTCCACTGGCCTGGACAGGGAGGTTTGGAAACACCATATATTTT
-	TRBV7-2	TRBJ1-2	-	CASSQSTQNVYGYTF	TGTGCCAGCAGCCAATCGACACAAAACGTCTATGGCTACACCTTC
-	TRBV5-4	TRBJ2-3	-	CASTPDGQSTYTQYF	TGTGCCAGCACCCCAGACGGACAGAGCACATATACGCAGTATTTT
-	TRBV19	TRBJ1-2	TRBD1	CASRGSTGGRYGYTF	TGTGCCAGTAGGGGATCGACAGGGGGCCGTTATGGCTACACCTTC
-	TRBV15	TRBJ2-7	-	CATSRDPTAWVYEQYF	TGTGCCACCAGCAGAGATCCAACAGCTTGGGTCTACGAGCAGTACTTC
-	TRBV15	TRBJ2-1	TRBD2	CATSRASTPGTSGVSEQFF	TGTGCCACCAGCAGAGCCTCAACACCCGGGACTAGCGGCGTTAGTGAGCAGTTCTTC
once	TRBV30	TRBJ2-7	-	CAWSRGTSSYEQYF	TGTGCCTGGAGTCGGGGGACCAGCTCCTACGAGCAGTACTTC
once	TRBV10-1	TRBJ2-3	-	CASSTSTDTQYF	TGCGCCAGCAGCACTAGCACAGATACGCAGTATTTT
-	TRBV5-1	TRBJ2-6	-	CASSLSPAGANVLTF	TGCGCCAGCAGCCTGTCGCCGGCTGGGGCCAACGTCCTGACTTTC
-	TRBV5-4	TRBJ2-5	-	CASSSQPGKQETQYF	TGTGCCAGCAGCTCCCAGCCCGGGAAACAAGAGACCCAGTACTTC
-	TRBV28	TRBJ1-5	TRBD1	CASKKTGTGGNQPQHF	TGTGCCAGCAAGAAAACCGGGACAGGGGGCAATCAGCCCCAGCATTTT
-	TRBV30	TRBJ2-3	TRBD2	CAWSGASGGLSTDTQYF	TGTGCCTGGAGTGGGGCTAGCGGGGGCCTTAGCACAGATACGCAGTATTTT
-	TRBV7-8	TRBJ1-2	-	CASSLDQRGGENGYTF	TGTGCCAGCAGCTTAGACCAGCGGGGGGGAGAGAATGGCTACACCTTC
few	TRBV4-2	TRBJ2-7	TRBD1	CASSQVGQSYEQYF	TGTGCCAGCAGCCAAGTGGGACAGTCCTACGAGCAGTACTTC